This entry lists 5 T cell receptor beta chains sequenced from one sample in a study of T cells in Graves' hyperthyroidism and ophthalmopathy. TCR beta CDR3 regions were amplified from RNA transcripts. The TCR CDR3 first-round RT-PCR relied on the HTBI primer set. Each CDR3 protein gets one entry after TCRdb re-called the multiplex PCR reads with MiXCR. The sample carries about 570,000 distinct CDR3 sequences, about 43% recorded once. Sequencing input: peripheral blood or thyroid tissue (not recorded which). These receptors originate from an adult woman with Graves' disease, either hyperthyroidism or ophthalmopathy (not recorded which).

The chain carries TRBV29-1 and TRBJ2-7, with 9 bases matching TRBD2. J was trimmed by 6 bases and V by 4 bases; bases with no gene match: 10. From germline, CDR1 is SQVTM and CDR2 ANQGSEA. The CDR3 is 14 amino acids. The CDR3 DNA sequence: TGCAGCGTTGGGGGTTTAGCGGGAGTTTTCGAGCAGTACTTC. Its translation is CSVGGLAGVFEQYF.

This clonotype appeared many times. The V call is TRBV10-3, the J call TRBJ1-5, with 9 positions matching TRBD1. J lost 6 bases, V lost 6 bases, and 6 bases had no gene match. CDR3 length: 14 amino acids. Germline CDR1 reads ENHRY; CDR2 reads SYGVKD. The CDR3 is CAIRGDREGQPQHF. The CDR3 DNA follows: TGTGCCATCAGGGGGGACAGGGAGGGTCAGCCCCAGCATTTT.

This chain links TRBV2 with TRBJ2-7, with D possibly called TRBD1 or TRBD2 (5 bases each). V lost 6 bases, J lost 2 bases, and 14 bases lay in between. There are 14 residues in the CDR3. The germline V gene encodes CDR1 SNHLY and CDR2 FYNNEI. CDR3: CASSEGRETYEQYF. DNA for the CDR3: TGTGCCAGCAGCGAGGGACGGGAAACCTACGAGCAGTACTTC.

The CDR3, as DNA: TGCAGCGTTGAAGGCCAACAGGGGGCCAACGTCCTGACTTTC. Its protein product is CSVEGQQGANVLTF. The genes are TRBV29-1 and TRBJ2-6; D ambiguous. This CDR3 region has 14 residues. Per the germline V gene, CDR1 is SQVTM and CDR2 is ANQGSEA. Trimming pared 1 base from V and 4 bases from J, leaving 8 bases between.

In its sample, this clonotype was seen many times. This rearrangement joins TRBV5-4 to TRBJ2-2; D remains ambiguous. From germline, CDR1 is SGHNT and CDR2 YYREEE (reference sequence). This CDR3 has 15 residues. Trimming left V 0 bases short and J 1 base short, with 7 bases between. CDR3 amino acids: CASSLGVRNTGELFF. In nucleotides, the CDR3 is TGTGCCAGCAGCTTGGGAGTTAGGAACACCGGGGAGCTGTTTTTT.